This record covers a single T cell receptor (beta chain). Vbeta (60) and Jbeta (13) primers were used in the PCR. Sequenced by immunoSEQ multiplex PCR; TCRdb stores in-frame clones only, minus some. The table lists roughly 96,000 clones, approximately 75% of them singletons, with approximately 14% in the top ten. This sample is drawn from a study of cytomegalovirus exposure and HLA in healthy donors. CDR3 length equals 15 residues. Looked up from germline, CDR1 is SGHDN and CDR2 is FVKESK. With 8 bases clipped from V and 3 bases from J, the junction kept 8 bases outside the gene matches. Each donor was nominally healthy when sampled (though unrecorded immune exposures were likely).

The genes are TRBV14 and TRBJ2-7, with TRBD2 matching over 12 bases. The sequencing sample was made of PBMCs. The sequence was obtained from a woman between 70 and 85 years old in good health and CMV-seropositive. This CDR3 is CASSRTSGIYYEQYF. CDR3 nucleotides: TGTGCCAGCTCACGGACTAGCGGGATCTACTACGAGCAGTACTTC.